This entry lists 14 T cell receptor beta chains sequenced from one sample in a study of PD-1 blockade in classical Hodgkin lymphoma. The method was immunoSEQ multiplex PCR; TCRdb's version includes in-frame clones alone and lacks a portion of them. The sample holds 29,000 or so clones; approximately 88% are singletons and the top ten take about 0.33%. Time point: newly diagnosed, previously untreated cHL patient sample. Magnetic negative selection served to purify CD4+ T cells out of PBMCs that had been thawed. The material sequenced was CD4+ T cells from blood. These receptors all stem from a human donor with classical Hodgkin lymphoma.

This clone has only one observation. The V call is TRBV9, the J call TRBJ1-1; D perhaps matches TRBD1 (5 bases). The CDR3 totals 15 residues. V lost 4 bases and J lost 0, with 13 bases in between. Germline V gene sequence: CDR1 SGDLS, CDR2 YYNGEE. The DNA of the CDR3 is TGTGCCAGCAGCCCCCCTGGGGGGGTGAACACTGAAGCTTTCTTT. Protein sequence: CASSPPGGVNTEAFF. Drawing the rest from reference TRBV9 and TRBJ1-1, the complete variable domain is DSGVTQTPKHLITATGQRVTLRCSPRSGDLSVYWYQQSLDQGLQFLIQYYNGEERAKGNILERFSAQQFPDLHSELNLSSLELGDSALYFCASSPPGGVNTEAFFGQGTRLTVV.

The genes are TRBV28 and TRBJ2-2; the D gene is possibly TRBD2 (5 bases). With 6 bases removed from V and 5 bases from J, the gap between germline ends came to 10 bases. Germline assignment: CDR1 MDHEN and CDR2 SYDVKM. The CDR3 loop spans 13 amino acids. The CDR3 DNA follows: TGTGCCAGCAGGCTAGCAGGTACCGGGGAGCTGTTTTTT. This translates into CASRLAGTGELFF.

V is TRBV10-3 and J is TRBJ2-7; D not resolved. The CDR3 contains 12 residues. The V and J ends lost 6 bases and 2 bases respectively, with 8 bases between them. CDR1 and CDR2 (germline): ENHRY, SYGVKD. The CDR3: CAIRDGPYEQYF. The CDR3 region has the DNA TGTGCCATCAGGGACGGACCCTACGAGCAGTACTTC.

This clone was seen a handful of times. The chain carries TRBV7-2 and TRBJ2-7; D is perhaps TRBD2 (5 bases). The CDR3 spans 13 residues. In germline, CDR1 is SGHTA, CDR2 FQGNSA. V was clipped by 4 bases and J by 1 base, with 8 bases between them. The CDR3 DNA reads TGTGCCAGCAGCTCCGGGGTATCCTACGAGCAGTACTTC. This translates into CASSSGVSYEQYF.

The chain employs TRBV28 and TRBJ1-2; 9 bases line up with TRBD1. From germline, CDR1 is MDHEN and CDR2 SYDVKM. The CDR3 is 15 residues long. The J segment lost 2 bases and the V segment lost 6 bases, leaving 7 bases of the junction unmatched. DNA for the CDR3: TGTGCCAGCAGAGAAACAGGGGGCCCGAACTATGGCTACACCTTC. Its translation: CASRETGGPNYGYTF.

This clone is deemed medium-sized. The chain joins TRBV2 to TRBJ1-1; unclear D gene. The CDR3 sequence is 13 residues long. Trimming removed 2 bases at V and 1 base at J, with 5 bases between. CDR1 and CDR2 (germline): SNHLY, FYNNEI. Here the CDR3 reads CASSEQPNTEAFF. CDR3 sequence (DNA): TGTGCCAGCAGTGAACAGCCGAACACTGAAGCTTTCTTT.

The rearrangement links TRBV15 to TRBJ2-7; D remains unclear. Germline V gene sequence: CDR1 LNHNV, CDR2 YYDKDF (reference sequence). The CDR3 is made up of 14 amino acids. The V and J ends lost 0 bases and 3 bases respectively, with 9 bases between them. The CDR3 DNA reads as TGTGCCACCAGCAGAGATAAGACCAACTACGAGCAGTACTTC. Translated: CATSRDKTNYEQYF.

CDR3 loop: CASSQDLGLTQYF. The CDR3 DNA sequence: TGTGCCAGCAGCCAAGATCTAGGGTTGACGCAGTATTTT. The rearrangement uses TRBV14 and TRBJ2-3; D is ambiguous. Trimming cost V 0 bases and J 9 bases, with 10 bases left between them. CDR3 length equals 13 residues. Germline V gives CDR1 SGHDN, CDR2 FVKESK.

CDR3 protein: CASSLEGESSFF. The DNA for the CDR3 is TGTGCCAGCAGCCTGGAAGGGGAATCGTCGTTCTTC. The chain has TRBV7-2 and TRBJ2-1; perhaps TRBD1 as D (5 bases). Deletions cut 5 bases from V and 15 bases from J, with 17 bases between. Germline CDR1 and CDR2: SGHTA and FQGNSA. This CDR3 comprises 12 residues.

This chain links TRBV19 with TRBJ1-5; D is unresolved. Germline V gene sequence: CDR1 LNHDA, CDR2 SQIVND (reference sequence). V lost 2 bases to trimming and J lost 1 base, with 15 bases between them. This CDR3 has 17 residues. DNA for the CDR3: TGTGCCAGTAGTATATTTAGTGGGAGGGTGAGCAATCAGCCCCAGCATTTT. Its translation is CASSIFSGRVSNQPQHF.

The CDR3 DNA is TGTGCCAGCAGCTCCATGGTATCTAACTATGGCTACACCTTC. Encoded protein: CASSSMVSNYGYTF. This chain joins TRBV11-2 and TRBJ1-2, with no clear D. V dropped 4 bases and J dropped 0 bases, with 9 bases sitting between them. The CDR3 length is 14 residues. Per germline, CDR1 SGHAT and CDR2 FQNNGV.

The V and J genes are TRBV5-1 and TRBJ2-1; 15 nucleotides match TRBD2. The germline CDR1 and CDR2 sequences are SGHRS and YFSETQ. The CDR3 loop spans 17 amino acids. Unmatched junction bases numbered 12, after V lost 4 bases and J lost 10 bases. CDR3: CASSQGLAGGVWIEQFF. In nucleotides, the CDR3 is TGCGCCAGCAGCCAGGGACTAGCGGGAGGAGTTTGGATCGAGCAGTTCTTC.

The sample holds a few counts of this clone. V gene TRBV5-8 combines with J gene TRBJ2-7; D is unresolved. The CDR3 has 14 residues. V dropped 2 bases and J dropped 3 bases, with 12 bases sitting between them. Per germline, CDR1 SGHTS and CDR2 YDEGEE. The DNA of the CDR3 is TGTGCCAGCAGCTTCCAGTGGCGGATCTACGAGCAGTACTTC. As protein: CASSFQWRIYEQYF.

This chain uses TRBV5-1 with TRBJ2-7; TRBD1 matches 10 bases. The CDR3 length is 15 residues. The ends lost 4 bases at V and 4 bases at J; junction bases unmatched: 8. CDR1 is SGHRS, CDR2 YFSETQ, per germline. As DNA, the CDR3 is TGCGCCAGCAGCCGGTCGGGGACAGGGGTATACGAGCAGTACTTC. This codes for CASSRSGTGVYEQYF.